A single sample gave rise to the 28 T cell receptor beta chains below, sequenced in a study of Ad26.COV2.S vaccination and SARS-CoV-2 variants. The assay was immunoSEQ multiplex PCR, and TCRdb's table has in-frame clones only and misses some. Of 330,000 or so clones in the sample, about 90% were seen once. Treatment described: 19 received Ad26.COV2.S at low or high dose, single or two shots; about five received placebo; per-sample allocation not given. Each sample was drawn 63 days after the first injection (of vaccine or placebo). Sequenced material: peripheral blood, taken in a trial of Ad26.COV2.S vaccine versus placebo. These receptor sequences come from a person aged 18-60 years who received the Ad26.COV2.S COVID-19 vaccine or a placebo.

This rearrangement joins TRBV4-2 to TRBJ2-2, with 9 bases fitting TRBD2. The CDR3 is 15 residues long. Germline loops: CDR1 LGHNA, CDR2 YNFKEQ. V shed 4 bases, J shed 6 bases, and the junction held 6 bases outside the gene matches. The CDR3 is CASSPVAGEPGELFF. The CDR3 region has the DNA TGTGCCAGCAGCCCCGTAGCGGGAGAGCCCGGGGAGCTGTTTTTT.

Here the CDR3 DNA reads TGTGCCAGCAGTCTCCAATTCGGACTAGCGGGAGAGCGAGACACCGGGGAGCTGTTTTTT. This encodes CASSLQFGLAGERDTGELFF. This chain uses TRBV7-6 with TRBJ2-2, with TRBD2 matching over 13 bases. Germline lookup yields CDR1 SGHVS and CDR2 FNYEAQ. CDR3 length: 20 amino acids. V lost 6 bases to trimming and J lost 3 bases; unmatched junction nucleotides: 16.

This sequence joins TRBV15 and TRBJ2-7; D unresolved. Trimming stripped 0 bases from V and 4 bases from J, with 7 bases between. Germline loops: CDR1 LNHNV, CDR2 YYDKDF (reference sequence). The CDR3 extends over 13 amino acids. CDR3 DNA sequence: TGTGCCACCAGCAGAGAATCCGGGTACGAGCAGTACGTC. Translating gives CATSRESGYEQYV.

About this clone itself: This specimen includes other DNA sequences encoding the same CDR3. DNA for the CDR3: TGTGCCAGCAGCTTAGATGGAGGTGCGAACACTGAAGCTTTCTTT. This codes for CASSLDGGANTEAFF. The chain has TRBV7-9 and TRBJ1-1; D is unclear. Germline-derived CDR1 and CDR2 are SEHNR and FQNEAQ (reference sequence). The V end lost 1 base, the J end lost 1 base, and 10 bases lay between the germline ends. The CDR3 consists of 15 residues. The whole variable domain, filled in from reference TRBV7-9 and TRBJ1-1, reads DTGVSQNPRHKITKRGQNVTFRCDPISEHNRLYWYRQTLGQGPEFLTYFQNEAQLEKSRLLSDRFSAERPKGSFSTLEIQRTEQGDSAMYLCASSLDGGANTEAFFGQGTRLTVV.

V usage is TRBV3-1 (or the pseudogene TRBV3-2) and J usage is TRBJ2-7; D not resolved. Germline V CDR1 and CDR2: LGHDT, YNNKEL (reference sequence). Trimming removed 8 bases at V and 7 bases at J, with 9 bases between. The CDR3 is 10 amino acids. The CDR3 region has the DNA TGTGCCAGCGGGTCAGGTGAGCAGTACTTC. Translating it yields CASGSGEQYF.

This CDR3 reads CASSWDSYTEAFF. DNA for the CDR3: TGTGCCAGCAGTTGGGACAGTTACACTGAAGCTTTCTTT. V is TRBV12-3 or TRBV12-4 and J is TRBJ1-1; TRBD1 agrees at 7 bases. The V gene end was trimmed by 4 bases and the J gene end by 3 bases; junction bases not matched to a gene: 2. This CDR3 contains 13 residues.

This chain links TRBV7-9 with TRBJ2-5, with 7 bases lining up with TRBD2. The length of the CDR3 is 15 residues. The ends lost 3 bases at V and 3 bases at J; junction bases unmatched: 7. The germline gives CDR1 SEHNR, CDR2 FQNEAQ (reference sequence). CDR3 region: CASSFGPSGEETQYF. CDR3 nucleotide sequence: TGTGCCAGCAGCTTTGGGCCGAGCGGGGAAGAGACCCAGTACTTC.

The chain couples TRBV28 to TRBJ2-7, with D perhaps TRBD1 (6 bases). Between the trimmed V and J ends, which lost 6 bases and 9 bases, there was a span of 21 bases. From germline, CDR1 is MDHEN and CDR2 SYDVKM. This CDR3 is 14 amino acids long. CDR3 DNA sequence: TGTGCCAGCAGCCCACAGGGTTTAAATAACTGGCAGTACGTC. This codes for CASSPQGLNNWQYV.

This clone was seen only once. The rearrangement joins TRBV15 to TRBJ2-1, with D possibly being TRBD2 (5 bases). V lost 2 bases to trimming and J lost 5 bases, with 16 bases between them. The germline gives CDR1 LNHNV, CDR2 YYDKDF (reference sequence). This CDR3 region has 16 residues. CDR3: CATSRPTRLFHNEQFF. The CDR3 DNA is TGTGCCACCAGCAGACCTACTAGGCTATTCCACAATGAGCAGTTCTTC.

This chain connects TRBV4-3 to TRBJ1-2; the D gene is possibly TRBD1 (5 bases). V was pared by 4 bases and J by 4 bases, with 22 bases between. The length of the CDR3 is 17 residues. Germline V gene sequence: CDR1 LGHNA, CDR2 YSLEER. CDR3 sequence (DNA): TGCGCCAGCAGCCCCGGAGGTATGGGGCCAGCCAGCTATGGCTACACCTTC. This codes for CASSPGGMGPASYGYTF.

The chain combines TRBV7-8 with TRBJ2-5; D not resolved. Germline loops: CDR1 SGHVS, CDR2 FQNEAQ. The CDR3 extends over 13 amino acids. V gave up 0 bases and J gave up 5 bases, with 7 bases separating them. CDR3 sequence (DNA): TGTGCCAGCAGCTTAGCGTTGTGGGAGACCCAGTACTTC. This codes for CASSLALWETQYF.

The chain is built from TRBV6-2 or TRBV6-3 and TRBJ2-7; a weak D match, TRBD1 (5 bases). The CDR3 spans 16 residues. V lost 2 bases and J 1 base, leaving 15 bases between the germline ends. Germline CDR1 is MNHEY and CDR2 is SVGEGT. In DNA form, the CDR3 reads TGTGCCAGCAGTTACCCCCCAGGGCAGGGTTCCTACGAGCAGTACGTC. The encoded protein is CASSYPPGQGSYEQYV.

The V call is TRBV6-5, the J call TRBJ2-7; D gene uncertain. The CDR3 is 14 amino acids. Per germline, CDR1 MNHEY and CDR2 SVGAGI. Trimming took 2 bases from V and 2 from J, leaving 10 bases between them. The CDR3 loop is CASSYTGSTYEQYF. The CDR3 DNA follows: TGTGCCAGCAGTTACACTGGCAGTACCTACGAGCAGTACTTC.

The DNA for the CDR3 is TGTGCCAGCAGGGGGAACACCGGGGAGCTGTTTTTT. Protein product: CASRGNTGELFF. This chain uses TRBV28 with TRBJ2-2; D is unclear. The germline V and J ends were trimmed by 6 bases and 1 base, with 3 bases remaining between them. Per the germline V gene, CDR1 is MDHEN and CDR2 is SYDVKM. The CDR3 sequence is 12 residues long.

V and J are TRBV11-2 and TRBJ2-5, with D perhaps matching TRBD1 (5 bases). CDR3 length equals 14 residues. V was clipped by 2 bases and J by 3 bases, with 10 bases between them. Germline V lookup: CDR1 SGHAT, CDR2 FQNNGV. CDR3 sequence (DNA): TGTGCCAGCAGCTTACACCGGACAAAAGAGACCCAGTACTTC. Translated: CASSLHRTKETQYF.

The chain recombines TRBV6-5 with TRBJ2-1, with D unresolved. V lost 10 bases, J lost 3 bases, and 13 bases lay in between. Germline assignment: CDR1 MNHEY and CDR2 SVGAGI. CDR3 length: 13 residues. CDR3 DNA sequence: TGTGCCATTTCAACCTCCCTCTACAATGAGCAGTTCTTC. It specifies CAISTSLYNEQFF.

The chain uses TRBV19 and TRBJ1-2; D might be TRBD1 (5 bases). V was pared by 9 bases and J by 8 bases, with 28 bases between. Germline lookup yields CDR1 LNHDA and CDR2 SQIVND (reference sequence). This CDR3 has 16 amino acids. CDR3 loop: CASAKLGGGGIGGYTF. The CDR3 DNA is TGTGCCAGCGCTAAACTAGGCGGGGGAGGGATTGGAGGCTACACCTTC.

This clone was seen a single time. The chain has TRBV7-2 and TRBJ1-2, with D possibly matching TRBD1 (6 bases). The CDR3 contains 14 residues. The germline CDR1 and CDR2 sequences are SGHTA and FQGNSA. V shed 2 bases and J shed 8 bases, with 15 bases lying between them. CDR3 residues: CASSLFRGESGYTF. The CDR3, as DNA: TGTGCCAGCAGCTTATTCAGGGGAGAGAGCGGCTACACCTTC.

The rearrangement joins TRBV7-2 to TRBJ2-7; D uncertain. V was shortened by 3 bases and J by 3 bases, with 6 bases between the two germline ends. The CDR3 has 12 residues. Germline-derived CDR1 and CDR2 are SGHTA and FQGNSA. The CDR3 sequence is CASSFDFYEQYF. The DNA of the CDR3 is TGTGCCAGCAGCTTCGATTTCTACGAGCAGTACTTC.

A single count supports this clone. The rearrangement uses TRBV9 and TRBJ1-1; D ambiguous. Per the germline V gene, CDR1 is SGDLS and CDR2 is YYNGEE. Trimming removed 0 bases at V and 1 base at J, with 10 bases between. This CDR3 has 15 residues. The CDR3 is CASSVVVGANTEAFF. In DNA form, the CDR3 reads TGTGCCAGCAGCGTAGTTGTTGGAGCGAACACTGAAGCTTTCTTT. Full variable domain (rest looked up from reference TRBV9 and TRBJ1-1): DSGVTQTPKHLITATGQRVTLRCSPRSGDLSVYWYQQSLDQGLQFLIQYYNGEERAKGNILERFSAQQFPDLHSELNLSSLELGDSALYFCASSVVVGANTEAFFGQGTRLTVV.

This CDR3 is CASSQERYGNYGYTF. The CDR3 nucleotides read TGCGCCAGCAGCCAAGAACGTTACGGGAACTATGGCTACACCTTC. The chain joins TRBV4-3 to TRBJ1-2; D gene ambiguous. This CDR3 region has 15 residues. The V gene lost 0 bases and the J gene lost 2 bases, with 10 bases spanning the gap. Germline CDR1 LGHNA, CDR2 YSLEER.

This sequence joins TRBV18 and TRBJ2-7; tentatively, D is TRBD1 (6 bases). Trimming left V 0 bases short and J 3 bases short, with 9 bases between. Germline V gene lookup returns CDR1 KGHSH and CDR2 LQKENI. The CDR3 spans 14 residues. CDR3 sequence reads: CASSPPGQIYEQYF. The DNA for the CDR3 is TGTGCCAGCTCACCACCTGGACAGATCTACGAGCAGTACTTC.

The chain recombines TRBV19 with TRBJ1-2, with D maybe TRBD1 (6 bases). Per the germline V gene, CDR1 is LNHDA and CDR2 is SQIVND (reference sequence). This CDR3 has 17 amino acids. V dropped 7 bases and J dropped 0 bases, with 21 bases sitting between them. The CDR3 here is CASTPTGTRLANYGYTF. Written as DNA, the CDR3 is TGTGCCAGTACCCCTACAGGGACGCGGCTAGCTAACTATGGCTACACCTTC.

The chain recombines TRBV7-9 with TRBJ2-1, with TRBD1 identical over 7 bases. Germline CDR1 SEHNR, CDR2 FQNEAQ (reference sequence). This CDR3 is 16 amino acids long. The ends lost 5 bases at V and 5 bases at J; junction bases unmatched: 12. The CDR3 coding sequence is TGTGCCAGCAGCCCCTCTTGGGGGACAGACCACAATGAGCAGTTCTTC. The encoded protein is CASSPSWGTDHNEQFF.

The chain has TRBV6-6 and TRBJ2-5; TRBD1 or TRBD2 may be the D gene (7 bases each). The germline V gene has CDR1 MNHNY and CDR2 SVGAGI (reference sequence). V was trimmed by 4 bases and J by 10 bases, leaving 19 bases between them. The CDR3 covers 14 residues. In DNA, the CDR3 is TGTGCCAGCAGTTCGATCCAGGGGGGGATGGACCAGTACTTC. It yields the protein CASSSIQGGMDQYF.

The rearrangement joins TRBV23-1 to TRBJ2-2, with D possibly TRBD2 on 5 matching bases. TRBV23-1 is placed among ORFs of uncertain function. Deletions cut 1 base from V and 4 bases from J, with 22 bases between. The CDR3 spans 19 residues. CDR3 coding DNA: TGCGCCAGCAGTCAATTTTATCAGAGACCTCGGGATAGCACCGGGGAGCTGTTTTTT. This sequence encodes CASSQFYQRPRDSTGELFF.

The DNA of the CDR3 is TGCGCCAGCAGTCAACGAGAGGGATCCTACACCTTC. It codes for CASSQREGSYTF. J is TRBJ1-2 and V is TRBV23-1; D remains ambiguous. TRBV23-1 is an ORF for which the function is uncertain. The CDR3 sequence is 12 residues long. Trimming stripped 2 bases from V and 10 bases from J, with 11 bases between.

The chain employs TRBV5-1 and TRBJ2-1; TRBD2 is a possible D gene (5 bases). Germline V gene lookup returns CDR1 SGHRS and CDR2 YFSETQ. This CDR3 is 11 amino acids long. Trimming left V 6 bases short and J 9 bases short, with 10 bases between. As DNA, the CDR3 is TGCGCCAGCAAGGAGGACGTTGAGCAGTTCTTC. It translates to CASKEDVEQFF.